Sequencing of this TCR beta chain was carried out in a study of shared clonotypes between healthy human individuals. Across the whole study: In total, the donors were a couple of women and a few men aged 18 to 49. Study findings and constraints: The study drew on few donors, limiting represented genetic and exposure-history diversity.

In its sample, this clone was seen once. What it recognizes is unknown. Germline assignment: CDR1 SGHNT and CDR2 YENEEA. Trimming left V 3 bases short and J 7 bases short, with 19 bases between. This CDR3 region has 16 residues. All the donors were Caucasian adults who lived in Nashville, Tennessee. Repertoires were generated with immunoSEQ multiplex PCR, while TCRdb's copy carries only in-frame clones and drops some. Counted here are 300,000 to 350,000 clones, 70% to 75% occurring once; the ten biggest clones make up 8.5% to 12%. The chain links TRBV11-3 to TRBJ2-1; a possible D gene is TRBD2 (7 bases). Sample: memory CD4+ T cells sorted from blood. This sample's subset: CD45RA-negative fraction. This sequence originates from a man aged 25-40 years in good health. The CDR3 sequence: CASSFSLTSDRNEQFF. The CDR3 bases are TGTGCCAGCAGCTTTAGTCTTACTAGCGACAGGAATGAGCAGTTCTTC.